The rows below give T cell receptor beta chains drawn from one sample of a study of blood T cell repertoires in COVID-19. Sequenced by immunoSEQ multiplex PCR; TCRdb stores in-frame clones only, minus some. This sample has some 200,000 clones, with approximately 90% found just once. The sample was peripheral blood. The origin of the receptors is a woman younger than 30 who had recovered from COVID-19. CDR3s include the opening cysteine and the closing phenylalanine or tryptophan.

>TRBV18
CASSPPQLTIAFF
>TRBV7-8
CASSLYGERTGELFF
>TRBV7-2
CASRGTSGRADTQYF
>TRBV6-5
CASSYNRPNTEAFF
>TRBV6-2/TRBV6-3
CASSRDIIYEQYF
>TRBV3-1/TRBV3-2
CASSQASPLGLQNTEAFF
>TRBV5-1
CASRSLYRGTEAFF
>TRBV19
CASSIAAGGRTYEQYF
>TRBV27
CASSLYPGQPGGYTF
>TRBV28
CASSPGGLRGYTF
>TRBV25-1
CASSGPIIDDTQYF
>TRBV9
CASSPPGGGASGANVLTF
>TRBV4-1
CASSQDHTPLAGVNTGELFF
>TRBV29-1
CSVEQGQPAAYEQYF
>TRBV2
CASSVPQTGRTEAFF